The 32 T cell receptor beta chains given below trace back to one sample, sequenced in a study of beta chain features in type 1 diabetes. Points from the study as a whole: Shorter TCRB CDR3s, moderately but significantly so, were found in Type 1 diabetes patients in all four CD4+ subsets.

The isolated RNA, all of it, was reverse transcribed, so expressed TCRB transcripts were what got sequenced. Produced via immunoSEQ multiplex PCR; TCRdb's table is partial and in-frame only. This sample yields 300,000 to 350,000 clones, of which 13% are seen a single time; roughly 0.015% belongs to the top ten. For these receptors, no antigen is known. The sample taken for sequencing was naive CD4+ T cells from blood. The receptor source for this set is a woman younger than 35 with type 1 diabetes.

This clone has just a few counts. The gene calls are TRBV6-5 and TRBJ1-1; TRBD1 matches 7 bases. Looked up from germline, CDR1 is MNHEY and CDR2 is SVGAGI. This CDR3 is built from 14 residues. J gave up 8 bases and V 2 bases, and 8 bases lay outside the gene matches. CDR3 in amino acids: CASSYRTGRAEAFF. The CDR3, as DNA: TGTGCCAGCAGTTACAGGACAGGCCGGGCGGAAGCTTTCTTT.

This clone was counted a single time. The J gene is TRBJ2-4, the V gene TRBV27, with TRBD2 as a possible D gene (6 bases). Germline V lookup: CDR1 MNHEY, CDR2 SMNVEV (reference sequence). The ends were cut back, 2 bases at V and 7 bases at J, with 12 bases in the middle. The CDR3 totals 14 residues. The CDR3: CASSLEGRHNIQYF. The CDR3 DNA reads TGTGCCAGCAGTTTAGAGGGGAGGCACAACATTCAGTACTTC.

CDR3 nucleotide sequence: TGTGCCAGCAGTTCCGGGACAGGGGCCAATGAGCAGTTCTTC. This gives the protein CASSSGTGANEQFF. V usage is TRBV28 and J usage is TRBJ2-1; TRBD1 aligns across 10 bases. With 4 bases clipped from V and 6 bases from J, the junction kept 3 bases outside the gene matches. The germline V gene has CDR1 MDHEN and CDR2 SYDVKM. The length of the CDR3 is 14 residues.

This clone has more than one count but fewer than ten. This sample includes further DNA sequences coding for the same CDR3. The rearrangement uses TRBV29-1 and TRBJ1-1; no clear D gene. Germline CDR1 is SQVTM and CDR2 is ANQGSEA. Trimming removed 1 base at V and 0 bases at J, with 6 bases between. The CDR3 spans 13 residues. CDR3 sequence (DNA): TGCAGCGTTGAAGGCAGATTGAACACTGAAGCTTTCTTT. Its protein is CSVEGRLNTEAFF.

This clone has just a few counts. The chain uses TRBV7-9 and TRBJ2-1; no clear D gene. V shed 3 bases and J shed 8 bases, with 2 bases lying between them. CDR3 length equals 10 residues. Germline CDR1 SEHNR, CDR2 FQNEAQ (reference sequence). The CDR3 protein is CASSFDEQFF. CDR3 DNA: TGTGCCAGCAGCTTCGATGAGCAGTTCTTC. Based on the CDR3 plus reference TRBV7-9 and TRBJ2-1, the full variable domain is DTGVSQNPRHKITKRGQNVTFRCDPISEHNRLYWYRQTLGQGPEFLTYFQNEAQLEKSRLLSDRFSAERPKGSFSTLEIQRTEQGDSAMYLCASSFDEQFFGPGTRLTVL.

The chain joins TRBV28 to TRBJ2-7; 8 bases line up with TRBD2. CDR1 MDHEN and CDR2 SYDVKM come from the germline V gene. The CDR3 loop spans 16 amino acids. J was trimmed by 2 bases and V by 4 bases; bases with no gene match: 10. CDR3 sequence: CASSSSASGRTYEQYV. The CDR3 DNA follows: TGTGCCAGCAGTTCCTCTGCTAGCGGGCGGACCTACGAGCAGTACGTC.

This clone has only a few counts. This chain joins TRBV6-4 and TRBJ2-1, with D tentatively TRBD2 (7 bases). The CDR3 is made up of 14 amino acids. Germline CDR1 MRHNA, CDR2 SNTAGT. Trimming stripped 3 bases from V and 10 bases from J, with 16 bases between. CDR3 coding DNA: TGTGCCAGCAGTGAAATCCCCTCGGGGGGCGAGCAGTTCTTC. This gives the protein CASSEIPSGGEQFF.

The genes are TRBV7-9 and TRBJ1-5; no clear D. The germline V and J ends were trimmed by 2 bases and 7 bases, with 9 bases remaining between them. The CDR3 is made up of 13 amino acids. The germline V gene encodes CDR1 SEHNR and CDR2 FQNEAQ (reference sequence). The CDR3 DNA is TGTGCCAGCAGCTTATGGGAGTTACAGCCCCAGCATTTT. This sequence encodes CASSLWELQPQHF.

This clone was counted a few times. The rearrangement joins TRBV18 to TRBJ1-2, with D possibly TRBD1 on 6 matching bases. Trimming removed 3 bases at V and 2 bases at J, with 10 bases between. CDR3 length: 14 amino acids. CDR1 is KGHSH and CDR2 is LQKENI in the germline V gene. In nucleotides, the CDR3 is TGTGCCAGCTCACCCGCGCAGGGGAACTATGGCTACACCTTC. Protein sequence: CASSPAQGNYGYTF.

The V gene is TRBV5-1, the J gene TRBJ1-1; D remains unclear. This CDR3 region has 14 residues. The V gene's germline CDR1 is SGHRS and CDR2 YFSETQ. V gave up 4 bases and J gave up 6 bases, with 16 bases separating them. CDR3 protein: CASSPERLSAEAFF. CDR3 in DNA: TGCGCCAGCAGCCCCGAACGACTTAGCGCTGAAGCTTTCTTT.

The chain links TRBV6-1 to TRBJ1-5, with D perhaps matching TRBD1 (5 bases). The CDR3 runs to 11 residues. Germline CDR1 MNHNS, CDR2 SASEGT. V dropped 6 bases and J dropped 5 bases, with 5 bases sitting between them. The CDR3 DNA reads as TGTGCCAGCAGCAGGGATCAGCCCCAGCATTTT. It specifies CASSRDQPQHF.

V gene TRBV18 combines with J gene TRBJ2-5, with D perhaps TRBD1 (6 bases). The CDR3 is 15 residues long. Germline V gene lookup returns CDR1 KGHSH and CDR2 LQKENI. V shed 0 bases and J shed 5 bases, with 13 bases lying between them. The CDR3 region has the DNA TGTGCCAGCTCACCACCGACCAGGGGTGACGAGACCCAGTACTTC. It translates to CASSPPTRGDETQYF.

A note on this clone: In the same sample, other DNA sequences code for this CDR3. The chain links TRBV7-2 to TRBJ1-2; the match to TRBD1 covers 8 bases. Germline assignment: CDR1 SGHTA and CDR2 FQGNSA. The CDR3 has 14 amino acids. V was pared by 5 bases and J by 2 bases, with 4 bases of the junction left unmatched. Written as DNA, the CDR3 is TGTGCCAGCAGCCCACGGACAGGGAACTATGGCTACACCTTC. Its protein product is CASSPRTGNYGYTF.

This clone has a handful of counts. The V call is TRBV19, the J call TRBJ1-5, with 7 bases aligning to TRBD1. Looked up from germline, CDR1 is LNHDA and CDR2 is SQIVND (reference sequence). The V and J ends lost 1 base and 2 bases, in that order; junction bases with no gene match: 8. The CDR3 is 17 amino acids. The CDR3 nucleotides are TGTGCCAGTAGTATAGTTAGGGGGCAGAAAGGCAATCAGCCCCAGCATTTT. Its protein product is CASSIVRGQKGNQPQHF.

The chain couples TRBV11-2 to TRBJ2-7; the D gene is possibly TRBD1 (6 bases). Germline V gene data show CDR1 as SGHAT and CDR2 as FQNNGV. V lost 2 bases and J lost 5, with 13 bases in between. The CDR3 loop spans 14 amino acids. The CDR3 is CASSLRGGTHEQYF. CDR3 nucleotide sequence: TGTGCCAGCAGCTTACGAGGGGGAACCCACGAGCAGTACTTC.

V gene TRBV28 combines with J gene TRBJ1-4; the D gene is possibly TRBD1 (6 bases). This CDR3 spans 16 amino acids. V was shortened by 6 bases and J by 4 bases, with 18 bases between the two germline ends. Germline V gene lookup returns CDR1 MDHEN and CDR2 SYDVKM. The DNA for the CDR3 is TGTGCCAGCAGACCCTCAACAGGGCTCTTTAATGAAAAACTGTTTTTT. Its protein is CASRPSTGLFNEKLFF.

The genes are TRBV9 and TRBJ1-1, with D possibly being TRBD1 (6 bases). CDR1 is SGDLS, CDR2 YYNGEE, per germline. The CDR3 length is 14 residues. Trimming shortened V by 2 bases and J by 6 bases, and 14 bases separated the two germline ends. CDR3 in amino acids: CASSVSTGPPEAFF. The CDR3 DNA reads as TGTGCCAGCAGCGTCTCGACAGGCCCACCTGAAGCTTTCTTT.

This clone appeared a few times. This chain links TRBV11-2 with TRBJ2-1, with TRBD2 identical over 9 bases. V lost 3 bases, J lost 8 bases, and 8 bases stayed unmatched. Germline CDR1 SGHAT, CDR2 FQNNGV. The CDR3 length is 15 residues. CDR3 sequence (DNA): TGTGCCAGCAGCTTTTTTCGAGCGGGAGGCGATGAGCAGTTCTTC. This gives the protein CASSFFRAGGDEQFF.

The rearrangement links TRBV11-2 to TRBJ2-7; D possibly corresponds to TRBD2 (6 bases). Between the trimmed V and J ends, which lost 8 bases and 4 bases, there was a span of 12 bases. CDR3 size: 12 residues. Germline CDR1 reads SGHAT; CDR2 reads FQNNGV. CDR3 DNA: TGTGCCAGCTCCGCCGGGGGATACGAGCAGTACGTC. Translating gives CASSAGGYEQYV.

This clone was seen a few times. The V gene is TRBV18, the J gene TRBJ2-7; possibly TRBD1 for D (5 bases). CDR3 size: 12 residues. Trimming removed 4 bases at V and 6 bases at J, with 10 bases between. From germline, CDR1 is KGHSH and CDR2 LQKENI. CDR3 DNA sequence: TGTGCCAGCTCACTCGACCAGGGCGAGCAGTACTTC. Translation: CASSLDQGEQYF.

This clone was counted only a few times. This sequence joins TRBV2 and TRBJ2-3; D is uncertain. The germline V gene encodes CDR1 SNHLY and CDR2 FYNNEI. V shed 5 bases and J shed 2 bases, with 11 bases lying between them. CDR3 size: 14 residues. The CDR3 here is CASSPSYNTDTQYF. The DNA of the CDR3 is TGTGCCAGCAGTCCCTCCTATAACACAGATACGCAGTATTTT. Combining the CDR3 with reference TRBV2 and TRBJ2-3 gives the whole variable domain EPEVTQTPSHQVTQMGQEVILRCVPISNHLYFYWYRQILGQKVEFLVSFYNNEISEKSEIFDDQFSVERPDGSNFTLKIRSTKLEDSAMYFCASSPSYNTDTQYFGPGTRLTVL.

This clone was observed a few times. The rearrangement links TRBV5-1 to TRBJ1-5; D gene unclear. Deletions cut 2 bases from V and 7 bases from J, with 10 bases between. Germline V gene sequence: CDR1 SGHRS, CDR2 YFSETQ. The CDR3 has 13 residues. For the CDR3, the DNA is TGCGCCAGCAGCTTAAGTAGTAACCAGCCCCAGCATTTT. Encoded protein: CASSLSSNQPQHF. Complete variable domain (other parts from reference TRBV5-1 and TRBJ1-5): KAGVTQTPRYLIKTRGQQVTLSCSPISGHRSVSWYQQTPGQGLQFLFEYFSETQRNKGNFPGRFSGRQFSNSRSEMNVSTLELGDSALYLCASSLSSNQPQHFGDGTRLSIL.

This clone was seen a handful of times. The CDR3 loop reads CASSTAGTSGTDTQYF. The CDR3 nucleotides are TGCGCCAGCAGCACCGCCGGGACTAGCGGAACAGATACGCAGTATTTT. The chain has TRBV5-1 and TRBJ2-3, with 11 bases that match TRBD2. The V gene's germline CDR1 is SGHRS and CDR2 YFSETQ. The length of the CDR3 is 16 residues. Trimming took 4 bases from V and 3 from J; bases not matched to a gene: 7. Full variable domain (missing parts from reference TRBV5-1 and TRBJ2-3): KAGVTQTPRYLIKTRGQQVTLSCSPISGHRSVSWYQQTPGQGLQFLFEYFSETQRNKGNFPGRFSGRQFSNSRSEMNVSTLELGDSALYLCASSTAGTSGTDTQYFGPGTRLTVL.

The V gene is TRBV29-1, the J gene TRBJ2-1; 9 bases fit TRBD2. After removal of 5 bases from V and 0 bases from J, the junction contained 2 bases not matched to a gene. Per germline, CDR1 SQVTM and CDR2 ANQGSEA. The CDR3 runs to 14 residues. The CDR3 DNA reads as TGCAGCGTTCAGACTAGCGGCTCCTACAATGAGCAGTTCTTC. Protein sequence: CSVQTSGSYNEQFF.

This clone has only a few counts. This sequence joins TRBV6-5 and TRBJ1-2, with 7 bases lining up with TRBD1. CDR3 length: 12 residues. With 7 bases clipped from V and 5 bases from J, the junction kept 4 bases outside the gene matches. Germline V gene lookup returns CDR1 MNHEY and CDR2 SVGAGI. The CDR3 coding sequence is TGTGCCAGCATGGGACAGAAGTATGGCTACACCTTC. Translated, it gives CASMGQKYGYTF.

This clone was seen a handful of times. The chain employs TRBV15 and TRBJ1-4; D is undetermined. CDR1 and CDR2 (germline): LNHNV, YYDKDF (reference sequence). This CDR3 contains 13 residues. The V end lost 2 bases, the J end lost 8 bases, and 9 bases lay between the germline ends. The CDR3 coding sequence is TGTGCCACCAGCAGACAGCAGAGGGAAAAACTGTTTTTT. Its protein is CATSRQQREKLFF.

This clone has more than one count but fewer than ten. The chain combines TRBV27 with TRBJ2-4, with 9 bases matching TRBD2. V lost 6 bases and J lost 4; bases outside the gene matches: 10. CDR1 MNHEY and CDR2 SMNVEV come from the germline V gene (reference sequence). The CDR3 runs 16 residues. This chain's CDR3 is CASRTYETSGKNIQYF. CDR3 DNA: TGTGCCAGCAGGACGTATGAGACTAGCGGTAAAAACATTCAGTACTTC.

V and J are TRBV5-1 and TRBJ2-1; 11 nucleotides align to TRBD2. V shed 2 bases, J shed 6 bases, and the junction held 10 bases outside the gene matches. Germline CDR1 reads SGHRS; CDR2 reads YFSETQ. The CDR3 loop spans 17 amino acids. The CDR3 loop reads CASSFPSGGTSANEQFF. The CDR3 region has the DNA TGCGCCAGCAGCTTCCCTAGCGGGGGGACCTCCGCCAATGAGCAGTTCTTC.

In this sample, this clone turned up a few times. The V gene is TRBV9, the J gene TRBJ2-1; 13 nucleotides match TRBD2. J lost 9 bases, V lost 3 bases, and 6 bases had no gene match. Germline lookup yields CDR1 SGDLS and CDR2 YYNGEE. The CDR3 sequence is 15 residues long. CDR3 coding DNA: TGTGCCAGCAGCGCCCGGACTAGCGGGAGCACTGAGCAGTTCTTC. Its translation: CASSARTSGSTEQFF.

The rearrangement joins TRBV18 to TRBJ1-2; D possibly corresponds to TRBD1 (6 bases). Germline V gene sequence: CDR1 KGHSH, CDR2 LQKENI. The CDR3 consists of 14 residues. V shed 2 bases and J shed 4 bases, with 11 bases lying between them. CDR3 sequence reads: CASSPSGQRYGYTF. CDR3 in DNA: TGTGCCAGCTCACCATCCGGACAGCGCTATGGCTACACCTTC.

A few counts support this clone. This rearrangement joins TRBV11-2 to TRBJ2-5, with 8 bases identical to TRBD2. With V trimmed by 1 base and J by 1 base, 8 bases remained unmatched. CDR1 is SGHAT, CDR2 FQNNGV, per germline. The CDR3 spans 17 residues. The CDR3: CASSLVLAALSQETQYF. As DNA, the CDR3 is TGTGCCAGCAGCTTAGTACTAGCGGCTTTGTCCCAAGAGACCCAGTACTTC.

The V call is TRBV14, the J call TRBJ2-1, with TRBD1 identical over 7 bases. J lost 9 bases, V lost 1 base, and 12 bases had no gene match. Germline V lookup: CDR1 SGHDN, CDR2 FVKESK. The CDR3 is made up of 16 amino acids. CDR3 amino acids: CASSQATGAPQSEQFF. The CDR3 DNA reads TGTGCCAGCAGCCAAGCCACAGGGGCGCCCCAATCTGAGCAGTTCTTC.